The text below deals with one T cell receptor (beta chain). The target antigen is unknown. These data belong to a study of long-term antiretroviral therapy in people with HIV. Study-wide findings and caveats: Clonotypes expanded prior to ART showed repertoire dominance at all sampled time points. When set beside controls, HIV repertoires had CDR3 length ranges that were narrower. Collection of the blood took place between the mid-2000s and the late 2010s. The ART regimens in use then may have been less effective than current ones.

Survey-level immunoSEQ v3.0 assays were run. Clones were sequenced by immunoSEQ multiplex PCR, and TCRdb holds only the in-frame ones, with some missing. This table has some 21,000 clones, roughly four fifths appearing once. Held in samples before DNA extraction were roughly 1-11 million cryopreserved PBMC. CDR3 length: 13 amino acids. With 4 bases removed from V and 5 bases from J, the gap between germline ends came to 13 bases. Germline CDR1 SQVTM, CDR2 ANQGSEA. The receptor comes from a woman aged 40 to 50 with HIV. This chain joins TRBV29-1 and TRBJ2-3; D may correspond to TRBD1 or TRBD2 (5 bases each). The sample here was unsorted PBMCs, taken about 1.8 years before starting antiretroviral therapy. This chain's CDR3 is CSVASWGIDTQYF. CDR3 sequence (DNA): TGCAGCGTTGCTAGCTGGGGGATAGATACGCAGTATTTT.